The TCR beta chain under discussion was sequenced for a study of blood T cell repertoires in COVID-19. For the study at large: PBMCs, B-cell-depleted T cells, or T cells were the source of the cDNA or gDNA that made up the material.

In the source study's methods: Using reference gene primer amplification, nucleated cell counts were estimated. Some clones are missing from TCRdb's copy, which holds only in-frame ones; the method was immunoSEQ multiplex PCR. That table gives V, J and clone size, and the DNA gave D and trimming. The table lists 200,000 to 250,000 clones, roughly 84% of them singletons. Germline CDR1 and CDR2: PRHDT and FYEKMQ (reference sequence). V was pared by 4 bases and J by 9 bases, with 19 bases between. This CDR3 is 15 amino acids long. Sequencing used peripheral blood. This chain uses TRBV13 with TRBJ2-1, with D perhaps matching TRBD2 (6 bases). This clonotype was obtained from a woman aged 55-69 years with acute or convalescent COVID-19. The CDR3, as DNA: TGTGCCAGCAGCTCCGGGGGTTCAACCGCAGGTGAGCAGTTCTTC. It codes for CASSSGGSTAGEQFF.